The entry below describes one TCR beta chain. What it binds is not known. Data came from immunoSEQ multiplex PCR; TCRdb stores just in-frame clones and leaves some out. The table includes 110,000 or so clones, under 70% detected once. V was pared by 7 bases and J by 4 bases, with 9 bases of the junction left unmatched. The CDR3 contains 15 residues. Germline-derived CDR1 and CDR2 are MNHNS and SASEGT. The data originate from a study of shared clonotypes between healthy human individuals. Whole-study results and caveats: The naive CD4 repertoires of several donors were compared, and around 4.9% of clonotypes were shared.

The sequencing input was memory CD8+ T cells sorted from blood. The subset: CD45RO+ cells pooled with CCR7-negative TemRA cells. The receptor's source is a woman aged 30 to 39 in good health. The chain joins TRBV6-1 to TRBJ2-7; 11 bases map to TRBD2. The CDR3 reads CASTGLAGTGYEQYF. CDR3 nucleotide sequence: TGTGCCAGCACCGGACTAGCGGGTACCGGGTACGAGCAGTACTTC.